The 13 T cell receptor beta chains presented below share a single source sample, sequenced in a study of OX40 agonist ivuxolimab in advanced cancers. Library preparation was by the immunoSEQ multiplex PCR assay. TCRdb's version of the immuneACCESS table is confined to in-frame rearrangements and falls short of the full clone set. An unresolved V gene accounts for under half of the shortfall where checked; the remainder is of unknown origin. This sample gives under 100,000 clones in total; more than 80% of them show up just once. Together, the top ten hold approximately 2.3% of the sample. The sequenced sample was CD4+ or CD8+ T cells sorted from blood, obtained in a trial of the OX40 agonist ivuxolimab. The source of these receptors is an adult with an advanced solid tumor such as melanoma, head and neck, liver or kidney cancer.

This clone came up once. The chain is built from TRBV7-2 and TRBJ2-7, with a weak D call TRBD1 (5 bases). The germline V and J ends were trimmed by 5 bases and 5 bases, with 19 bases remaining between them. CDR1 and CDR2 (germline): SGHTA, FQGNSA. The CDR3 extends over 15 amino acids. CDR3 in DNA: TGTGCCAGCAGCAGGCGGACACCTGGGATGGACGAGCAGTACTTC. Translated, it gives CASSRRTPGMDEQYF.

The chain couples TRBV27 to TRBJ2-5, with D tentatively TRBD2 (7 bases). Per the germline V gene, CDR1 is MNHEY and CDR2 is SMNVEV (reference sequence). V was trimmed by 11 bases and J by 2 bases, leaving 18 bases between them. CDR3 length: 14 residues. CDR3 in amino acids: CASRGGYRQETQYF. The DNA of the CDR3 is TGTGCCTCGAGGGGGGGATACCGTCAAGAGACCCAGTACTTC.

The rearrangement links TRBV7-2 to TRBJ2-5, with TRBD1 identical over 7 bases. CDR1 and CDR2 (germline): SGHTA, FQGNSA. Germline trimming cut 3 bases from V and 5 bases from J; bases unmatched to any gene: 9. CDR3 length equals 15 residues. The CDR3 spells CASSFGIVRGETQYF. CDR3 coding DNA: TGTGCCAGCAGCTTCGGTATAGTCAGGGGGGAGACCCAGTACTTC. Looking up the rest from reference TRBV7-2 and TRBJ2-5 gives the full variable domain: GAGVSQSPSNKVTEKGKDVELRCDPISGHTALYWYRQSLGQGLEFLIYFQGNSAPDKSGLPSDRFSAERTGGSVSTLTIQRTQQEDSAVYLCASSFGIVRGETQYFGPGTRLLVL.

V is TRBV6-6 and J is TRBJ1-2, with D tentatively TRBD1 (5 bases). The CDR3 is 13 amino acids. Germline V CDR1 and CDR2: MNHNY, SVGAGI (reference sequence). Trimming removed 6 bases at V and 6 bases at J, with 14 bases between. DNA of the CDR3: TGTGCCAGCAGCCCGACTCGGGGGGATGGCTACACCTTC. It specifies CASSPTRGDGYTF.

The V call is TRBV27, the J call TRBJ1-6; no clear D. CDR3 length: 14 amino acids. V dropped 6 bases and J dropped 10 bases, with 16 bases sitting between them. The germline V gene encodes CDR1 MNHEY and CDR2 SMNVEV (reference sequence). The CDR3 DNA is TGTGCCAGCAGGCTCCTTCGCCGGGGATCACCCCTCCACTTT. The encoded protein is CASRLLRRGSPLHF.

The CDR3 coding sequence is TGCGCCAGCAGCCCAGGGGCAACTAATGAAAAACTGTTTTTT. It specifies CASSPGATNEKLFF. The J gene is TRBJ1-4, the V gene TRBV5-1; a weak D match, TRBD1 (6 bases). The CDR3 length is 14 residues. The germline V gene has CDR1 SGHRS and CDR2 YFSETQ. Between the trimmed V and J ends, which lost 4 bases and 0 bases, there was a span of 7 bases.

The rearrangement joins TRBV28 to TRBJ1-6; 7 bases line up with TRBD1. This CDR3 has 13 residues. The germline CDR1 and CDR2 sequences are MDHEN and SYDVKM. The trim removed 5 bases at V and 7 bases at J, leaving 2 bases unmatched. CDR3 loop: CASSKTGNSPLHF. The CDR3 DNA reads TGTGCCAGCAGTAAGACAGGGAATTCACCCCTCCACTTT.

The J gene is TRBJ2-3, the V gene TRBV5-4; the match to TRBD1 covers 8 bases. Germline values: CDR1 SGHNT, CDR2 YYREEE (reference sequence). The CDR3 consists of 15 residues. Trimming cost V 3 bases and J 2 bases; bases outside gene matches: 5. The CDR3 loop reads CASSSSGGATDTQYF. The CDR3, as DNA: TGTGCCAGCAGCTCGTCAGGGGGCGCCACAGATACGCAGTATTTT.

The chain is built from TRBV2 and TRBJ2-7; no definite D call. Germline V CDR1 and CDR2: SNHLY, FYNNEI. V dropped 7 bases and J dropped 6 bases, with 10 bases sitting between them. The CDR3 contains 11 residues. CDR3 residues: CASKEYSEQYF. CDR3 coding DNA: TGTGCCAGCAAGGAGTATAGCGAGCAGTACTTC.

This chain connects TRBV5-4 to TRBJ2-5; 9 nucleotides match TRBD1. V gave up 5 bases and J gave up 3 bases; unmatched junction bases: 5. The germline CDR1 and CDR2 sequences are SGHNT and YYREEE (reference sequence). The CDR3 totals 14 residues. CDR3 residues: CASRSGTGKETQYF. The CDR3 bases are TGTGCCAGCAGATCCGGGACAGGGAAAGAGACCCAGTACTTC.

Here the CDR3 DNA reads TGTGCCTGGAGTGCGACAGGGGATCAGCCCCAGCATTTT. Encoded protein: CAWSATGDQPQHF. The rearrangement uses TRBV30 and TRBJ1-5, with TRBD1 matching over 8 bases. This CDR3 comprises 13 residues. V dropped 1 base and J dropped 5; count of bases not matched to a gene: 1. In germline, CDR1 is GTSNPN, CDR2 SVGIG (reference sequence).

This rearrangement joins TRBV29-1 to TRBJ2-2; D is uncertain. Deletions cut 8 bases from V and 0 bases from J, with 13 bases between. This CDR3 is built from 14 residues. Germline V gene sequence: CDR1 SQVTM, CDR2 ANQGSEA. The CDR3, as DNA: TGCAGCTCCTCTACCGGGTCGAACACCGGGGAGCTGTTTTTT. It translates to CSSSTGSNTGELFF.

This clone was recorded only once. The chain links TRBV28 to TRBJ1-1; TRBD1 agrees at 7 bases. This CDR3 comprises 12 residues. The J segment lost 8 bases and the V segment lost 9 bases, leaving 9 bases of the junction unmatched. Germline CDR1 and CDR2: MDHEN and SYDVKM. In DNA form, the CDR3 reads TGTGCCAGTAAGACAGGGCGCACCGAAGCTTTCTTT. Translation gives CASKTGRTEAFF.